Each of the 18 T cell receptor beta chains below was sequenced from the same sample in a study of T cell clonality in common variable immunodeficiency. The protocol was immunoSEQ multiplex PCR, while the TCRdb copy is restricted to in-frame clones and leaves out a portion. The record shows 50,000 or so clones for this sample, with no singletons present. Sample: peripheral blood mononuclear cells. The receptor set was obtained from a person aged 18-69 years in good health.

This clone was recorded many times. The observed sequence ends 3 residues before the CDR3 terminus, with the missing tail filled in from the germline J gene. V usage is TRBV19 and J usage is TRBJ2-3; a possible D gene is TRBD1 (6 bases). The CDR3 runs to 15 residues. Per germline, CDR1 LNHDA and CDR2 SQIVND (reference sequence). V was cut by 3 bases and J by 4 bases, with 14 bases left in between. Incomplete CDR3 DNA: TGTGCCAGTAGTATCGGGGCAGGGGCGCCAGATACG. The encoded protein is CASSIGAGAPDT. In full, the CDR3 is CASSIGAGAPDTQYF.

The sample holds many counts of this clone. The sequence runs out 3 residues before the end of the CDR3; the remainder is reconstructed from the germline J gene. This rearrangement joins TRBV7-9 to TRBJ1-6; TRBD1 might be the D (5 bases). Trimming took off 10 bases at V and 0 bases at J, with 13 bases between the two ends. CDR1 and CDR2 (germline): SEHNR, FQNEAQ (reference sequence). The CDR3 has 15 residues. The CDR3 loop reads CATPAGGSYNSPLHF. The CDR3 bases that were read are TGTGCCACCCCGGCCGGGGGCTCCTATAATTCACCC.

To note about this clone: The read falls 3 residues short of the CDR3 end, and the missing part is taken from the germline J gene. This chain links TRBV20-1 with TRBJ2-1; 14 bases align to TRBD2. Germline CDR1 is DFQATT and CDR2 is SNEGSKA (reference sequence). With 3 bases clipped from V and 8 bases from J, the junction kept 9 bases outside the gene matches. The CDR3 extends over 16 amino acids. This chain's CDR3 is CSARSGTSGRADEQFF. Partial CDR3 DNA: TGCAGTGCTAGGTCCGGGACTAGCGGGAGAGCCGATGAG.

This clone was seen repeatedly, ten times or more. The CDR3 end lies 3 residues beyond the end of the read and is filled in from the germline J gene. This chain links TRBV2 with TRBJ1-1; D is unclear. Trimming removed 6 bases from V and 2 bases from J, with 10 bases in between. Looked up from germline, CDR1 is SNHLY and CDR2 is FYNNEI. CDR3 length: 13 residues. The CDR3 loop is CASRLRVNTEAFF. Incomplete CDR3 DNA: TGTGCCAGCAGATTACGGGTTAACACTGAA.

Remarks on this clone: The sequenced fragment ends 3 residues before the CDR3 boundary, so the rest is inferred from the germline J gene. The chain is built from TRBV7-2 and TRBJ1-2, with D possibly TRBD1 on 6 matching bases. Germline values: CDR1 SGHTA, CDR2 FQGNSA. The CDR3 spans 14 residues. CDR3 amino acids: CASSLATGTPDYTF. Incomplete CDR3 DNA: TGTGCCAGCAGCTTAGCCACCGGGACACCCGAC.

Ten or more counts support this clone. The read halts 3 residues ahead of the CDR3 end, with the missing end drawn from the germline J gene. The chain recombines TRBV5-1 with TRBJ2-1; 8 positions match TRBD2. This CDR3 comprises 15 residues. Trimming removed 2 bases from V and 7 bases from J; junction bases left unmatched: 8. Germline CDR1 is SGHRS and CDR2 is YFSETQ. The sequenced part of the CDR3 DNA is TGCGCCAGCAGCTTACAAGCGGGAGCAGGTAATGAG. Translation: CASSLQAGAGNE. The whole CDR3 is CASSLQAGAGNEQFF. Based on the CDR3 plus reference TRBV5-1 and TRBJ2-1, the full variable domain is KAGVTQTPRYLIKTRGQQVTLSCSPISGHRSVSWYQQTPGQGLQFLFEYFSETQRNKGNFPGRFSGRQFSNSRSEMNVSTLELGDSALYLCASSLQAGAGNEQFFGPGTRLTVL.

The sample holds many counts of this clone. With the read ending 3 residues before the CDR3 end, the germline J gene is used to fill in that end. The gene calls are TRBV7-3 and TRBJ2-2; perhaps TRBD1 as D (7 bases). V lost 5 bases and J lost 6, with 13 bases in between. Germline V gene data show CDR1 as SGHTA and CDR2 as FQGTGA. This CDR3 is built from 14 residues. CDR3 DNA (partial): TGTGCCAGCAGCCTCAGGGGGGACCCCGGGGAG. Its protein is CASSLRGDPGE. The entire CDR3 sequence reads CASSLRGDPGELFF.

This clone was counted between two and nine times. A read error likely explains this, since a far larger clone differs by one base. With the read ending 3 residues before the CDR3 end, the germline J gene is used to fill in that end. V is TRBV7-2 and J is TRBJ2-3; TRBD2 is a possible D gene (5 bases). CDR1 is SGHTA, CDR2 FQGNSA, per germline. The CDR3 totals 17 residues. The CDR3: CASILARLSGSTDTQYF. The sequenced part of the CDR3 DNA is TGTGCCAGCATCTTAGCCCGACTATCGGGTAGCACAGATACG.

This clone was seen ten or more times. CDR3 sequence reads: CASSTDRDNTIYF. The DNA read from the CDR3 is TGTGCCAGCTCAACCGACAGGGACAACACC. This chain joins TRBV18 and TRBJ1-3; 7 nucleotides agree with TRBD1. Read coverage stops 3 residues before the CDR3 terminus; the germline J gene supplies the remainder. Germline loops: CDR1 KGHSH, CDR2 LQKENI. J lost 7 bases, V lost 5 bases, and 5 bases had no gene match. This CDR3 spans 13 amino acids.

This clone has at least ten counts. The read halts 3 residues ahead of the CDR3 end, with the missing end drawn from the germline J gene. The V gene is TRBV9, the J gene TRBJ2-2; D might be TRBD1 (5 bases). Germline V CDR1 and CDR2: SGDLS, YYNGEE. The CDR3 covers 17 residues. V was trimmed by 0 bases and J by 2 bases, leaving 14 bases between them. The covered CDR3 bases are TGTGCCAGCAGCGTAGCCGATAAAACAGGAAACACCGGGGAG. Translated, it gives CASSVADKTGNTGE. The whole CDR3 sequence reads CASSVADKTGNTGELFF.

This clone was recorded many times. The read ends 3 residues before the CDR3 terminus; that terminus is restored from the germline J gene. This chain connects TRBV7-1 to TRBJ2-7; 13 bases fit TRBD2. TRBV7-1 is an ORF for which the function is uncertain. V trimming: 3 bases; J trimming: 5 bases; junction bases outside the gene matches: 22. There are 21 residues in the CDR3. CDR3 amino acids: CASSSDRPGTSGTQWDDEQYF. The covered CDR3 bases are TGTGCCAGCAGCTCGGACAGGCCAGGGACTAGCGGGACCCAGTGGGATGACGAG.

The CDR3 sequence: CASSLGTFVGDEQFF. CDR3 DNA, as far as it was read: TGTGCCAGCAGCCTCGGGACTTTTGTCGGCGATGAG. The rearrangement joins TRBV5-8 to TRBJ2-1; D might be TRBD2 (6 bases). The read ends 3 residues shy of where the CDR3 ends; the end is completed using the germline J gene. This CDR3 has 15 amino acids. Trimming removed 4 bases from V and 8 bases from J, with 19 bases in between. Germline values: CDR1 SGHTS, CDR2 YDEGEE.

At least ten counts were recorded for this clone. CDR3 residues: CASSKSAVRSSYEQYF. Partial CDR3 DNA: TGTGCCAGCAGTAAGTCGGCGGTGCGTAGCTCCTACGAG. This chain uses TRBV7-8 with TRBJ2-7; D ambiguous. The CDR3 goes on 3 residues after the read ends, and that part is filled in from the germline J gene. The CDR3 runs 16 residues. Trimming removed 6 bases from V and 0 bases from J, with 18 bases in between. Germline loops: CDR1 SGHVS, CDR2 FQNEAQ.

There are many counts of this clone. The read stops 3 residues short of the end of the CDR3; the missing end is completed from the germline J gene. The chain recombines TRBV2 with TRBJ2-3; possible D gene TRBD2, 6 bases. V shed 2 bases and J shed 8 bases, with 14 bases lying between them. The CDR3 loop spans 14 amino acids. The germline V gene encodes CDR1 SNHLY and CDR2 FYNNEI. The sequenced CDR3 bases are TGTGCCAGCAGTGAATTAACTAGCCCCGTTACG. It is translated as CASSELTSPVT. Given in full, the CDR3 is CASSELTSPVTQYF.

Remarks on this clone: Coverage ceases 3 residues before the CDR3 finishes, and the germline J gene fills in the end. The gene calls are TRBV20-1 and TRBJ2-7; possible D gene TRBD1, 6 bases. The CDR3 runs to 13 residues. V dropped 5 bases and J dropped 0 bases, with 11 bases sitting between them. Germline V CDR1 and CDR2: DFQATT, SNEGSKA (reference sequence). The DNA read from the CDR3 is TGCAGTGCTTATGACAGGAGCTCCTACGAG. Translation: CSAYDRSSYE. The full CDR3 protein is CSAYDRSSYEQYF.

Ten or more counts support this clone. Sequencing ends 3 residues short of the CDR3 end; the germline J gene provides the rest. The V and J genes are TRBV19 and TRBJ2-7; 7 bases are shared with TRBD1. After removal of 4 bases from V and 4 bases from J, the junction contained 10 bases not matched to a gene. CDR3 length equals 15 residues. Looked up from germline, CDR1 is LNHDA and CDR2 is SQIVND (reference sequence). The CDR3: CASSTPGTAKYEQYF. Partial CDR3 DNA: TGTGCCAGTAGTACCCCCGGGACAGCGAAATACGAG.

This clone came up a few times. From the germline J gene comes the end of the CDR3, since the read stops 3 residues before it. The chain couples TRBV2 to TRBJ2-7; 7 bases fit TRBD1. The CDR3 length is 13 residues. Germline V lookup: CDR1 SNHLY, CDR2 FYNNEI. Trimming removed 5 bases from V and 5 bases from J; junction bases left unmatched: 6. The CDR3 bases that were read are TGTGCCAGCAGTCAGGACAGGTTCCACGAG. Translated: CASSQDRFHE. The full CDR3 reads CASSQDRFHEQYF.

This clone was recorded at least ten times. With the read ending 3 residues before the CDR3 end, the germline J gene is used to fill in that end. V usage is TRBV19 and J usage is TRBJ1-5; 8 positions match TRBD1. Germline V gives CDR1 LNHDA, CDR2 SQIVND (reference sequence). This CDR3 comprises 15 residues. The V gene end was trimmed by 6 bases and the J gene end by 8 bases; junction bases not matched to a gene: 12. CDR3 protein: CASRGRTGYFEPQHF. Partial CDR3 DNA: TGTGCCAGTAGGGGGAGGACAGGGTATTTTGAGCCC.